This T cell receptor (beta chain) comes out of a study of blood T cell repertoires in COVID-19. Authors' methods: The assay estimated nucleated cells by amplifying reference gene primers. The method was immunoSEQ multiplex PCR; TCRdb's version includes in-frame clones alone and lacks a portion of them. V and J calls plus clone size are reproduced from that table; the DNA served to infer D and trimming. The sample contains under 55,000 clones, more than 75% of which appear only once. The specimen sequenced was peripheral blood. This receptor was identified in a man aged 65-85 years with acute or convalescent COVID-19.

CDR3 in DNA: TGTGCCAGCTCACCCGGGACTACGGCGTCTGAAGCTTTCTTT. Translation: CASSPGTTASEAFF. The chain has TRBV18 and TRBJ1-1, with D tentatively TRBD1 (5 bases). The ends were cut back, 3 bases at V and 6 bases at J, with 14 bases in the middle. Germline CDR1 and CDR2: KGHSH and LQKENI. The CDR3 sequence is 14 residues long.